Listed below are T cell receptor beta chains from one sample, sequenced in a study of T cell responses to AZD1222 COVID-19 vaccine. TCRdb's copy holds only in-frame clones and misses some; the assay was immunoSEQ multiplex PCR. The table lists some 140,000 clones, about 90% of them singletons. The sample consisted of peripheral blood, taken on day 0 of MenACWY control vaccination. The source of these receptors is an adult in good health. The CDR3 runs from the conserved cysteine through the conserved F or W. The order of the fields is J gene, V gene, clone size, D gene, CDR3 DNA, CDR3 protein. D genes are given only for firm matches. Clone size, where shown, is once, few, many, or a class for clones that have expanded.

TRBJ1-1,TRBV19,.,.,TGTGCCAGTAGTATACCAGGATACACTGAAGCTTTCTTT,CASSIPGYTEAFF
TRBJ1-1,TRBV11-2,.,.,TGTGCCAGCAGCTTAATCAGGGGCGCGTTGAACACTGAAGCTTTCTTT,CASSLIRGALNTEAFF
TRBJ1-6,TRBV2,.,.,TGTGCCAGTAGGTTAACCCGTACACCCCTCCACTTT,CASRLTRTPLHF
TRBJ2-2,TRBV18,.,TRBD2,TGTGCCAGCTCTCCACCCTCCTCGCGGGGGGCATCCGGGGAGCTGTTTTTT,CASSPPSSRGASGELFF
TRBJ1-2,TRBV12-3/TRBV12-4,.,TRBD1,TGTGCCAGCAGTTTAGGCGTCAGGGGGAACACCTTC,CASSLGVRGNTF
TRBJ2-1,TRBV5-8,once,.,TGTGCCAGCAGCTTGGTGGGCTCCTACAATGAGCAGTTCTTC,CASSLVGSYNEQFF
TRBJ2-5,TRBV5-1,.,TRBD2,TGCGCCAGCAGCTTAAGCGGGGAGCGCGCGGAGACCCAGTACTTC,CASSLSGERAETQYF
TRBJ1-5,TRBV27,.,.,TGTGCCAGCAGTAAACAGGGTCAGAATCAGCCCCAGCATTTT,CASSKQGQNQPQHF
TRBJ1-5,TRBV2,.,TRBD1,TGTGCCAGCAGGGGGGGACAGGGGGCCCAGCCCCAGCATTTT,CASRGGQGAQPQHF
TRBJ2-7,TRBV6-6,once,TRBD2,TGTGCCAGCAGAACGGGACTAGTCTACGAGCAGTACTTC,CASRTGLVYEQYF
TRBJ1-2,TRBV6-5,.,TRBD1,TGTGCCAGCAGTTGGGGGACAGGGAACTATGGCTACACCTTC,CASSWGTGNYGYTF
TRBJ1-5,TRBV3-1/TRBV3-2,.,.,TGTGCCAGCAGCCAAGACCGCAATCAGCCCCAGCATTTT,CASSQDRNQPQHF
TRBJ2-7,TRBV5-4,.,.,TGTGCCAGCAGCCCTGTGGAGTCCTACGAGCAGTACTTC,CASSPVESYEQYF
TRBJ1-5,TRBV28,few,.,TGTGCCAGTTCCTCAGGGGCTCAGCCCCAGCATTTT,CASSSGAQPQHF
TRBJ2-5,TRBV7-9,once,.,TGTGCCAGCAGCTTATCAGGGTTGGAGACCCAGTACTTC,CASSLSGLETQYF
TRBJ1-5,TRBV5-5,.,.,TGTGCCAGCAGCTTGTATGGTCAGCCCCAGCATTTT,CASSLYGQPQHF
TRBJ1-3,TRBV28,once,TRBD1,TGTGCCAGCAGTCCCACGGGACAGGGTCACGGAAACACCATATATTTT,CASSPTGQGHGNTIYF
TRBJ2-1,TRBV27,.,.,TGTGCCAGCAGTCCCTTCGGATTAGCGGCAATCTACAATGAGCAGTTCTTC,CASSPFGLAAIYNEQFF
TRBJ2-1,TRBV29-1,.,.,TGCAGCGGATACACGCCCCCCAATGAGCAGTTCTTC,CSGYTPPNEQFF
TRBJ1-2,TRBV5-4,.,.,TGTGCCAGCAGCTCCACAGGGCCCTATGGCTACACCTTC,CASSSTGPYGYTF
TRBJ1-2,TRBV6-4,.,TRBD1,TGTGCCAGCACCCCCGGGACAGGGTTTGGCTACACCTTC,CASTPGTGFGYTF
TRBJ1-1,TRBV10-1,.,.,TGCGCCAGCAGATATAACCTCGGGGCCACTGAAGCTTTCTTT,CASRYNLGATEAFF
TRBJ1-1,TRBV5-1,.,.,TGCGCCAGCAGCTTGAATCCGGGGATGAACACTGAAGCTTTCTTT,CASSLNPGMNTEAFF
TRBJ2-7,TRBV27,.,TRBD1,TGTGCCAGCAGGCGCTCCGGGACAGGCAACGAGCAGTACTTC,CASRRSGTGNEQYF
TRBJ1-2,TRBV5-4,once,TRBD1,TGTGCCAGCAGCCTTTACGGGACAGGGGTCTATGGCTACACCTTC,CASSLYGTGVYGYTF
TRBJ1-1,TRBV11-1,.,TRBD1,TGTGCCAGCAGCCCCGGACAGGGTGGCACTGAAGCTTTCTTT,CASSPGQGGTEAFF
TRBJ2-1,TRBV29-1,.,TRBD2,TGCAGCGTTGACGGACTAGCGGGAAGAGGTAATGAGCAGTTCTTC,CSVDGLAGRGNEQFF
TRBJ1-5,TRBV2,.,TRBD1,TGTGCCAGCAGTCTTACAGGGGAGCCGATCAGGGGCAATCAGCCCCAGCATTTT,CASSLTGEPIRGNQPQHF
TRBJ2-5,TRBV5-4,once,.,TGTGCCAGCAGCTTGGGTAGTTTAGGGCTAGAGACCCAGTACTTC,CASSLGSLGLETQYF
TRBJ1-5,TRBV11-2,.,.,TGTGCCAGCAGCTCCGGGCGCAGTCCCGTAGGCAATCAGCCCCAGCATTTT,CASSSGRSPVGNQPQHF
TRBJ2-1,TRBV13,.,TRBD1,TGTGCCAGCAGCTCGACGACAGGGTGGAGCAATGAGCAGTTCTTC,CASSSTTGWSNEQFF
TRBJ2-7,TRBV2,.,.,TGTGCCAGCAGACTAGTCCTGGACGAGCAGTACTTC,CASRLVLDEQYF
TRBJ1-2,TRBV30,.,.,TGTGCCAGATCGACAGCCCCTAACTATGGCTACACCTTC,CARSTAPNYGYTF
TRBJ1-6,TRBV5-6,.,.,TGTGCCAGCAGCTTGTCGATCGGGGGTATCAATTCACCCCTCCACTTT,CASSLSIGGINSPLHF
TRBJ1-2,TRBV7-8,.,TRBD1,TGTGCCAGCAGTTCGACAGGGGGCTACTATGGCTACACCTTC,CASSSTGGYYGYTF
TRBJ2-2,TRBV5-1,.,TRBD2,TGCGCCAGCAGCCCGGGACTAGCGGGAGGAGGGTTTTCCGGGGAGCTGTTTTTT,CASSPGLAGGGFSGELFF
TRBJ2-3,TRBV9,.,TRBD2,TGTGCCCGAAACCGGTCAGCGGGGAACCATACGCAGTATTTT,CARNRSAGNHTQYF
TRBJ1-5,TRBV18,.,TRBD1,TGTGCCAGCTCACCCGCAAGCCTGACAGGGAACAATCAGCCCCAGCATTTT,CASSPASLTGNNQPQHF
TRBJ1-2,TRBV2,.,TRBD1,TGTGCCAGCAGCACAGGGGGCGCCTTGAGATTC,CASSTGGALRF
TRBJ1-2,TRBV24-1,.,TRBD1,TGTGCCACCAGTGACCCGACAGGGGGCATTGGGGGCTACACCTTC,CATSDPTGGIGGYTF
TRBJ1-3,TRBV12-3/TRBV12-4,.,.,TGTGCCAGCAGTAAGACGGTTGGAAACACCATATATTTT,CASSKTVGNTIYF
TRBJ2-7,TRBV15,once,.,TGTGCCACCAGCAGAGATGGGACCGGGACCACATTCTACGAGCAGTACTTC,CATSRDGTGTTFYEQYF
TRBJ1-6,TRBV10-3,.,.,TGTGCCATCAGTGAGAGAGGAAACCGAGACAATTCACCCCTCCACTTT,CAISERGNRDNSPLHF
TRBJ2-3,TRBV18,.,TRBD1,TGTGCCAGCTCACCCCGGACAGGGACAGATACGCAGTATTTT,CASSPRTGTDTQYF
TRBJ1-6,TRBV6-5,.,.,TGTGCCAGCAGTTACTCGCAGGGACTCAACTCACCCCTCCACTTT,CASSYSQGLNSPLHF
TRBJ1-1,TRBV10-2,few,.,TGCGCCAGCACCCAGACTCGGGGGCGGGACACTGAAGCTTTCTTT,CASTQTRGRDTEAFF
TRBJ1-3,TRBV20-1,.,.,TGCAGTGCCAGCTCTGGAAACACCATATATTTT,CSASSGNTIYF
TRBJ1-2,TRBV7-2,.,.,TGTGCCAGCAGCTTAGCGTATAGAGGAGCAGCTAACTATGGCTACACCTTC,CASSLAYRGAANYGYTF
TRBJ1-2,TRBV19,.,TRBD1,TGTGCCAGTAGTTTACCGACCGGGACAGGGGGCAAGAGTAACTATGGCTACACCTTC,CASSLPTGTGGKSNYGYTF
TRBJ1-4,TRBV27,.,.,TGTGCCAGCAGTTTATCGGGAACCCGTTGGGGTAATGAAAAACTGTTTTTT,CASSLSGTRWGNEKLFF
TRBJ2-7,TRBV5-6,.,.,TGTGCCAGCAGCATACTAGTTTCATACGAGCAGTACTTC,CASSILVSYEQYF
TRBJ1-2,TRBV2,once,.,TGTGCCAGCAAAAGACAGTCGATCTATGGCTACACCTTC,CASKRQSIYGYTF
TRBJ2-2,TRBV7-6,.,.,TGTGCCAGCAGCTTAGAGCATTCGGCAGCCGTAAACACCGGGGAGCTGTTTTTT,CASSLEHSAAVNTGELFF
TRBJ1-3,TRBV4-1,.,TRBD1,TGCGCCCCCACCCGCCCGGGACAGGGGAAGGACACCATATATTTT,CAPTRPGQGKDTIYF